The next 18 T cell receptor beta chains were all read from a single sample in a study of Ad26.COV2.S vaccination and SARS-CoV-2 variants. Treatment denoted: around 19 received Ad26.COV2.S at low or high dose, single or two shots; several received placebo; per-sample allocation not given. Sample collection was performed on day 63 after the first vaccine or placebo injection. The data were produced by immunoSEQ multiplex PCR, yet TCRdb's version contains in-frame clones alone and is incomplete. The data show under 400,000 clones, with roughly 87% seen just once and roughly 3.6% held by the top ten. The sequencing used peripheral blood, collected in a trial of Ad26.COV2.S vaccine versus placebo. Receptors were obtained from a person aged 18-60 years who received the Ad26.COV2.S COVID-19 vaccine or a placebo.

The chain carries TRBV10-3 and TRBJ1-1; a weak D match, TRBD1 (5 bases). Deletions cut 4 bases from V and 1 base from J, with 10 bases between. Germline values: CDR1 ENHRY, CDR2 SYGVKD. This CDR3 has 14 amino acids. CDR3 region: CAISASGQNTEAFF. The CDR3 coding sequence is TGTGCCATCAGTGCATCAGGGCAGAACACTGAAGCTTTCTTT.

V gene TRBV2 combines with J gene TRBJ1-6, with 8 bases fitting TRBD1. V shed 4 bases, J shed 0 bases, and the junction held 5 bases outside the gene matches. The CDR3 covers 17 residues. The germline V gene has CDR1 SNHLY and CDR2 FYNNEI. This chain's CDR3 is CASSGWTGSSYNSPLHF. CDR3 DNA: TGTGCCAGCAGTGGGTGGACAGGGAGCTCCTATAATTCACCCCTCCACTTT.

The V gene is TRBV5-1, the J gene TRBJ1-3; D is unclear. CDR3 length: 14 amino acids. The V gene's germline CDR1 is SGHRS and CDR2 YFSETQ. The V end lost 5 bases, the J end lost 1 base, and 10 bases lay between the germline ends. CDR3 sequence (DNA): TGCGCCAGCAGGGATAAGAGTTCTGGAAACACCATATATTTT. Encoded protein: CASRDKSSGNTIYF.

The chain joins TRBV6-2 or TRBV6-3 to TRBJ1-5; D is unresolved. Germline V gene data show CDR1 as MNHEY and CDR2 as SVGEGT. V lost 4 bases, J lost 4 bases, and 11 bases lay in between. The CDR3 has 14 residues. CDR3 protein: CASSSSRFNQPQHF. The CDR3 coding sequence is TGTGCCAGCAGTTCGAGCAGGTTTAATCAGCCCCAGCATTTT.

The chain joins TRBV5-4 to TRBJ1-1; possible D gene TRBD1, 6 bases. Germline V gives CDR1 SGHNT, CDR2 YYREEE (reference sequence). Deletions cut 4 bases from V and 1 base from J, with 8 bases between. The CDR3 covers 13 residues. CDR3 sequence: CASSAQGNTEAFF. The CDR3 DNA reads TGTGCCAGCAGCGCACAGGGGAACACTGAAGCTTTCTTT.

The chain links TRBV10-3 to TRBJ1-6, with 8 bases matching TRBD1. V lost 2 bases and J lost 2; bases outside the gene matches: 5. Germline values: CDR1 ENHRY, CDR2 SYGVKD. The CDR3 runs to 17 residues. The CDR3 coding sequence is TGTGCCATCAGTGAGGACAGGGGACAGACCTATAATTCACCCCTCCACTTT. Protein sequence: CAISEDRGQTYNSPLHF.

The chain employs TRBV5-6 and TRBJ1-3; 7 nucleotides line up with TRBD1. V lost 3 bases to trimming and J lost 1 base; unmatched junction nucleotides: 4. The germline gives CDR1 SGHDT, CDR2 YYEEEE. The CDR3 has 15 residues. DNA of the CDR3: TGTGCCAGCAGCTGGGAGACAGGGTCTGGAAACACCATATATTTT. Encoded protein: CASSWETGSGNTIYF.

This clone was counted once. The chain is built from TRBV27 and TRBJ2-5, with 8 bases that match TRBD2. Trimming removed 5 bases from V and 2 bases from J; junction bases left unmatched: 4. Germline CDR1 reads MNHEY; CDR2 reads SMNVEV (reference sequence). The CDR3 is 14 residues long. CDR3 DNA sequence: TGTGCCAGCAGTCCAGCGGGGGTTCAAGAGACCCAGTACTTC. It specifies CASSPAGVQETQYF.

This chain uses TRBV27 with TRBJ2-1; the D is unclear. V lost 6 bases and J 2 bases, leaving 11 bases between the germline ends. CDR3 length: 14 residues. The germline CDR1 and CDR2 sequences are MNHEY and SMNVEV (reference sequence). CDR3 residues: CASSWVAPYNEQFF. The CDR3 DNA reads as TGTGCCAGCAGCTGGGTGGCCCCCTACAATGAGCAGTTCTTC.

The chain carries TRBV5-6 and TRBJ2-5; possibly TRBD2 for D (5 bases). The V end lost 1 base, the J end lost 3 bases, and 10 bases lay between the germline ends. Germline loops: CDR1 SGHDT, CDR2 YYEEEE. The CDR3 runs to 14 residues. Here the CDR3 DNA reads TGTGCCAGCAGCTTGTATCCTAGCAAAGAGACCCAGTACTTC. The encoded protein is CASSLYPSKETQYF.

This clone has just one count. The genes are TRBV7-2 and TRBJ2-7, with no clear D. The CDR3 runs to 13 residues. The ends were cut back, 2 bases at V and 2 bases at J, with 7 bases in the middle. Germline CDR1 SGHTA, CDR2 FQGNSA. Written as DNA, the CDR3 is TGTGCCAGCAGCTTACGAAGGGCCTACGAGCAGTACTTC. This encodes CASSLRRAYEQYF.

This sequence joins TRBV5-4 and TRBJ2-1, with 10 nucleotides matching TRBD1. V was pared by 3 bases and J by 8 bases, with 11 bases of the junction left unmatched. Germline loops: CDR1 SGHNT, CDR2 YYREEE (reference sequence). The CDR3 contains 16 residues. The DNA for the CDR3 is TGTGCCAGCAGCTCGGGGACAGGGGACCTCTATGATGAGCAGTTCTTC. This encodes CASSSGTGDLYDEQFF. Full variable domain (rest looked up from reference TRBV5-4 and TRBJ2-1): ETGVTQSPTHLIKTRGQQVTLRCSSQSGHNTVSWYQQALGQGPQFIFQYYREEENGRGNFPPRFSGLQFPNYSSELNVNALELDDSALYLCASSSGTGDLYDEQFFGPGTRLTVL.

With regard to this clone: Other DNA sequences in the sample encode the same CDR3. The chain links TRBV7-9 to TRBJ2-7; tentative D call: TRBD1 (6 bases). V was pared by 1 base and J by 3 bases, with 10 bases between. The CDR3 totals 14 residues. The germline V gene encodes CDR1 SEHNR and CDR2 FQNEAQ (reference sequence). CDR3 sequence reads: CASSLGVGGYEQYF. The CDR3 bases are TGTGCCAGCAGCTTAGGGGTAGGGGGCTACGAGCAGTACTTC.

The chain has TRBV5-4 and TRBJ1-1, with 7 bases aligning to TRBD1. V lost 4 bases to trimming and J lost 1 base; unmatched junction nucleotides: 10. Germline CDR1 reads SGHNT; CDR2 reads YYREEE (reference sequence). The CDR3 covers 16 residues. CDR3 residues: CASSLGTVTGNTEAFF. In nucleotides, the CDR3 is TGTGCCAGCAGCCTAGGGACAGTTACTGGGAACACTGAAGCTTTCTTT. The variable domain in full, with the rest retrieved from reference TRBV5-4 and TRBJ1-1, is ETGVTQSPTHLIKTRGQQVTLRCSSQSGHNTVSWYQQALGQGPQFIFQYYREEENGRGNFPPRFSGLQFPNYSSELNVNALELDDSALYLCASSLGTVTGNTEAFFGQGTRLTVV.

Of note for this clone: Other nucleotide sequences from this sample produce the same CDR3. The chain employs TRBV6-5 and TRBJ2-7; 13 bases align to TRBD2. The CDR3 has 15 amino acids. In germline, CDR1 is MNHEY, CDR2 SVGAGI. V trimming: 5 bases; J trimming: 2 bases; junction bases outside the gene matches: 3. This chain's CDR3 is CASSRTSGGTYEQYF. The CDR3 nucleotides are TGTGCCAGCAGTCGGACTAGCGGGGGTACCTACGAGCAGTACTTC.

The chain recombines TRBV24-1 with TRBJ1-5; TRBD1 is a possible D gene (5 bases). The germline CDR1 and CDR2 sequences are KGHDR and SFDVKD. The length of the CDR3 is 19 residues. V lost 12 bases and J lost 3, with 32 bases in between. As DNA, the CDR3 is TGTGCCGTTCACACGGGACGGGCACTAAATTCCCTAACCAATCAGCCCCAGCATTTT. It translates to CAVHTGRALNSLTNQPQHF.

This chain joins TRBV7-3 and TRBJ2-3, with 7 bases that match TRBD1. This CDR3 is built from 14 residues. The J segment lost 1 base and the V segment lost 5 bases, leaving 3 bases of the junction unmatched. Germline V CDR1 and CDR2: SGHTA, FQGTGA. CDR3 sequence: CASSLGTGTDTQYF. The CDR3 nucleotides read TGTGCCAGCAGCCTCGGGACAGGCACAGATACGCAGTATTTT. Based on the CDR3 plus reference TRBV7-3 and TRBJ2-3, the full variable domain is GAGVSQTPSNKVTEKGKYVELRCDPISGHTALYWYRQSLGQGPEFLIYFQGTGAADDSGLPNDRFFAVRPEGSVSTLKIQRTERGDSAVYLCASSLGTGTDTQYFGPGTRLTVL.

The rearrangement links TRBV15 to TRBJ1-5; D perhaps matches TRBD1 (5 bases). CDR3 length: 15 amino acids. Germline lookup yields CDR1 LNHNV and CDR2 YYDKDF (reference sequence). V was pared by 0 bases and J by 4 bases, with 10 bases between. DNA for the CDR3: TGTGCCACCAGCAGAGAAGGGGCAGGGAATCAGCCCCAGCATTTT. It encodes CATSREGAGNQPQHF.